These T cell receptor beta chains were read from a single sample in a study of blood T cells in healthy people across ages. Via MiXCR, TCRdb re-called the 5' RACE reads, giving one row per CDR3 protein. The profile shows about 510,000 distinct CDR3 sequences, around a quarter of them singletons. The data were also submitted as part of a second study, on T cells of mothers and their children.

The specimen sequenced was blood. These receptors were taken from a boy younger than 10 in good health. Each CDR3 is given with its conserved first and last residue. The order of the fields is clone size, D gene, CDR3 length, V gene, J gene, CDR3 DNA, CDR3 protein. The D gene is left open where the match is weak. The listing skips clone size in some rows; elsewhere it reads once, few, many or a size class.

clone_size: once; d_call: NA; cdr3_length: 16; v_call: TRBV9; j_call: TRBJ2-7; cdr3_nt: TGTGCCAGCAGCGTAGCGGCGGTGTCAGGAACCTACGAGCAGTACTTC; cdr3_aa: CASSVAAVSGTYEQYF
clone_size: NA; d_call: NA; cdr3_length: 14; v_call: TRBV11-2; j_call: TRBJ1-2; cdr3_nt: TGTGCCAGCAGCTTAGAAGCGGCGGTCTATGGCTACACCTTC; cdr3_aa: CASSLEAAVYGYTF
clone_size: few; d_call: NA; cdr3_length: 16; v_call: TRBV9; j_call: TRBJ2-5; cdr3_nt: TGTGCCAGCAGCGTAGACGGCGGAGGACTGATGAAGACCCAGTACTTC; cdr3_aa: CASSVDGGGLMKTQYF
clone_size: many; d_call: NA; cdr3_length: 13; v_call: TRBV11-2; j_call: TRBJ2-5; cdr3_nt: TGTGCCAGCAGCTTGTGGAACCAAGAGACCCAGTACTTC; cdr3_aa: CASSLWNQETQYF
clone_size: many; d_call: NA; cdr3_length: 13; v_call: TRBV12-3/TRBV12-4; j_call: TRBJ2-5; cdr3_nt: TGTGCCAGCAGCTCCGACAGCCGCGAGACCCAGTACTTC; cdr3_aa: CASSSDSRETQYF
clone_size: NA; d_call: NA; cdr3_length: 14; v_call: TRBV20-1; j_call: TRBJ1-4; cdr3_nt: TGCAGTGCTAGAGAGCCGGGGCAGGGTGAAAAACTGTTTTTT; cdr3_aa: CSAREPGQGEKLFF
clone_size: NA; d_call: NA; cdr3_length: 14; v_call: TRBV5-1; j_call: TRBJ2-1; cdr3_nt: TGCGCCAGCCGGCCCTTAAGCTCCTACAATGAGCAGTTCTTC; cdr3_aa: CASRPLSSYNEQFF
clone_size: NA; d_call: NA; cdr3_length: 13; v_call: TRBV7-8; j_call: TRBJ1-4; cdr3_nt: TGTGCCAGCTCGGTGCGGACTAATGAAAAACTGTTTTTT; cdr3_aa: CASSVRTNEKLFF
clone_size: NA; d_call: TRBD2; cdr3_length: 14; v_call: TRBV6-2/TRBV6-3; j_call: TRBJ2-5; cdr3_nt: TGTGCCAGCAGTTTCGCGGGAGCTCAAGAGACCCGGTACTTC; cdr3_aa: CASSFAGAQETRYF
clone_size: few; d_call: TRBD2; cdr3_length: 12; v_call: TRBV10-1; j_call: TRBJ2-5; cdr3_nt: TGCGCCAGCAGTGAGACGGGGGGGCCCCAGTACTTC; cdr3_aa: CASSETGGPQYF
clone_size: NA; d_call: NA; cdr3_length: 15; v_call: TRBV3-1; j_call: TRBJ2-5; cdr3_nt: TGTGCCAGCAGCCAAGATTCGGCAGGGTGGGGGACCCAGTACTTC; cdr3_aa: CASSQDSAGWGTQYF
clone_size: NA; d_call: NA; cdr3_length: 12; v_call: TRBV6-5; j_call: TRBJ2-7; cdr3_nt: TGTGCCAGCAGTTACTCGACTGGAGAGCAGTACTTC; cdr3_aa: CASSYSTGEQYF
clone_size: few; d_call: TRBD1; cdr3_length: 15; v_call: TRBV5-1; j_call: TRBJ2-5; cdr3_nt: TGCGCCAGCAGCGAAGGACAGGGGGCGGGGGAGACCCAGTACTTC; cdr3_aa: CASSEGQGAGETQYF
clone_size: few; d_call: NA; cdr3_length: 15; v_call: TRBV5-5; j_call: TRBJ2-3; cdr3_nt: TGTGCCAGCAGCCACACAGGGATACCAACAGATACGCAGTATTTT; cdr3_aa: CASSHTGIPTDTQYF
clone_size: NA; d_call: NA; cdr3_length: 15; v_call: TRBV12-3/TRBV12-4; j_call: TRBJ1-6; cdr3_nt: TGTGCCAGCAGCTATTTGGGGGGCAGTAATTCACCCCTCCACTTT; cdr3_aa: CASSYLGGSNSPLHF
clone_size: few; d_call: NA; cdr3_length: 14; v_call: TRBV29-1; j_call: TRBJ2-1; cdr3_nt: TGCAGCGCAGGATCAGGGTGGGCATACAATGAGCAGTTCTTC; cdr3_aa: CSAGSGWAYNEQFF
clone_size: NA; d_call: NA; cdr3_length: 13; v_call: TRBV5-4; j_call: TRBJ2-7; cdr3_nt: TGTGCCAGCCGGGCAATGGGGGTCTACGAGCAGTACTTC; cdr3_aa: CASRAMGVYEQYF
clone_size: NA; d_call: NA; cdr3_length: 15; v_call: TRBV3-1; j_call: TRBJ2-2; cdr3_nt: TGTGCCAGCAGCCAAGACGGAGGAAGGGGCGGGGAGCTGTTTTTT; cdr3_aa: CASSQDGGRGGELFF
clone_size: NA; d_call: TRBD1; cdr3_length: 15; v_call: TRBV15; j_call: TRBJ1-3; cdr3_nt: TGTGCCACCAGCAGAGATACAGGGGCTGGAAACACCATATATTTT; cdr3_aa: CATSRDTGAGNTIYF
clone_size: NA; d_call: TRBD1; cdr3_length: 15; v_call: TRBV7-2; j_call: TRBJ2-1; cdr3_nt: TGTGCCAGCAGCTTAAGTACAGGGGCCTACAATGAGCAGTTCTTC; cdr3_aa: CASSLSTGAYNEQFF
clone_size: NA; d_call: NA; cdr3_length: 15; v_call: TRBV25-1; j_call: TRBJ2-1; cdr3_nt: TGTGCCAGCAGTGACCCGGGACTGGGAGTTTATGAGCAGTTCTTC; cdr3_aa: CASSDPGLGVYEQFF
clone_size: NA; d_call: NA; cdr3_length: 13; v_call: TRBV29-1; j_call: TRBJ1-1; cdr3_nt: TGCAGCGTCGAAAAGGGGAGGGACACTGAAGCTTTCTTT; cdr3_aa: CSVEKGRDTEAFF
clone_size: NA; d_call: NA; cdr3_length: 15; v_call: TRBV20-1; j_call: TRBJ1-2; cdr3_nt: TGCAGTGCTAGCCCGGTGGGCAGAACACTTGATGGCTACACCTTC; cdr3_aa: CSASPVGRTLDGYTF
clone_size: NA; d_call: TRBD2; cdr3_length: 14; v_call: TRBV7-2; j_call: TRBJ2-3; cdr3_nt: TGTGCCAGCAGCACTAGCGGGAGCTGGGGGGCGCAGTATTTT; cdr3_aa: CASSTSGSWGAQYF
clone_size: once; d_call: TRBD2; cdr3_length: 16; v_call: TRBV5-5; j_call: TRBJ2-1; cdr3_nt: TGTGCCAGCAGAATCGAGGGCGGGAGGGCCCCCAATGAGCAGTTCTTC; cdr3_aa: CASRIEGGRAPNEQFF
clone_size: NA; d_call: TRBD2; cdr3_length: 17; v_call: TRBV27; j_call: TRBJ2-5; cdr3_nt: TGTGCCAGCAGCTCGATCCTAGCGGGAGGGGCCCAAGAGACCCAGTACTTC; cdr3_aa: CASSSILAGGAQETQYF
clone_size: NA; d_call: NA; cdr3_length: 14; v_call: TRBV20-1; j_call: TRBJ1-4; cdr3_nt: TGCAGTGCTAGGGACAAAAGGGCGGGTGAAAAACTGTTTTTT; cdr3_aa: CSARDKRAGEKLFF
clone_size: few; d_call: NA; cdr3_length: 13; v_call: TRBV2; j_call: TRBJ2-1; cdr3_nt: TGTGCCACCATAGGGATATCCTACAATGAGCAGTTCTTC; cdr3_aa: CATIGISYNEQFF
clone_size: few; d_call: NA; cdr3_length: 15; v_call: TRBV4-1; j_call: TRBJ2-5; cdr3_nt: TGCGCCAGCAGCCAAGAGGGCCCTCCCCAAGAGACCCAGTACTTC; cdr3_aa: CASSQEGPPQETQYF
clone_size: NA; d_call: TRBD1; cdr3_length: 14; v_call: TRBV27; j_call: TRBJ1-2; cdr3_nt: TGTGCCAGCAGTCTCATAGGGGGCGCGGGTGGCTACACCTTC; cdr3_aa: CASSLIGGAGGYTF
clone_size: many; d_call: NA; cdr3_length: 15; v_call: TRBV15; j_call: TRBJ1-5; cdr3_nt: TGTGCCACCAGCAGAGATCCCGGCCCGGGACAGCCCCAGCATTTT; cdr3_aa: CATSRDPGPGQPQHF
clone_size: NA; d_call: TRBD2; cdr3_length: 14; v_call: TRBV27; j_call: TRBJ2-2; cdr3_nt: TGTGCCAGCAGTTCTAAGCGGGGGGCCGGGGAGCTGTTTTTT; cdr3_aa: CASSSKRGAGELFF
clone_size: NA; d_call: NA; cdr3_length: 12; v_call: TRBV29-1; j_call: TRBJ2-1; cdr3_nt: TGCAGCGTAAACGGGGCATACAATGAGCAGTTCTTC; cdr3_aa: CSVNGAYNEQFF
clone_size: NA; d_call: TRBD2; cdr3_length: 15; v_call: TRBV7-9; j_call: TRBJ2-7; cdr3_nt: TGTGCCAGCAGCCTGACTAGCGGGGTATCCTACGAGCAGTACTTC; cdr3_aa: CASSLTSGVSYEQYF
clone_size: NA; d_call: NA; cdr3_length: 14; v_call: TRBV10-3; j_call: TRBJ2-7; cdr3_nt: TGTGCCATCAGTGAGTCGACGGGAACCTACGAGCAGTACTTC; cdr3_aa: CAISESTGTYEQYF
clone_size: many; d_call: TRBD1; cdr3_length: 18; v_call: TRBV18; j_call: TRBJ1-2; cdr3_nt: TGTGCCAGCTCACCACTTTTCAGGGGACAGGGCGTGGGAGATGGCTACACCTTC; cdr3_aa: CASSPLFRGQGVGDGYTF
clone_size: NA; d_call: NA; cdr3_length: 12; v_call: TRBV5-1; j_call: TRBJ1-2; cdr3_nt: TGCGCCAGCAGCCACGACGGATATGGCTACACCTTC; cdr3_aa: CASSHDGYGYTF